This TCR beta chain was identified in a study of blood T cell repertoires in COVID-19. In the study overall: Material from acute and convalescent COVID-19 was sourced from the United States, Italy and Spain. The analysed material was cDNA or gDNA that came from T cells, B-cell-depleted T cells, or PBMCs.

Study processing details: Researchers report that nucleated cell counts were estimated from reference gene primer amplification. This table comes from immunoSEQ multiplex PCR, and its TCRdb copy is limited to in-frame clones, with some not included. V and J calls and clone size follow that table, whereas D and trimming were derived from the DNA. The data show 300,000 or so clones, around 89% seen once. CDR1 and CDR2 (germline): SQVTM, ANQGSEA. The CDR3 is 14 amino acids. V was pared by 6 bases and J by 8 bases, with 19 bases between. The sequenced sample was peripheral blood. The chain couples TRBV29-1 to TRBJ1-4, with a possible D match to TRBD1 (5 bases). This clonotype was obtained from a woman under 40 who had recovered from COVID-19. CDR3 amino acids: CSVSGDGIREKLFF. The CDR3 region has the DNA TGCAGCGTCTCGGGGGACGGGATTAGGGAAAAACTGTTTTTT.